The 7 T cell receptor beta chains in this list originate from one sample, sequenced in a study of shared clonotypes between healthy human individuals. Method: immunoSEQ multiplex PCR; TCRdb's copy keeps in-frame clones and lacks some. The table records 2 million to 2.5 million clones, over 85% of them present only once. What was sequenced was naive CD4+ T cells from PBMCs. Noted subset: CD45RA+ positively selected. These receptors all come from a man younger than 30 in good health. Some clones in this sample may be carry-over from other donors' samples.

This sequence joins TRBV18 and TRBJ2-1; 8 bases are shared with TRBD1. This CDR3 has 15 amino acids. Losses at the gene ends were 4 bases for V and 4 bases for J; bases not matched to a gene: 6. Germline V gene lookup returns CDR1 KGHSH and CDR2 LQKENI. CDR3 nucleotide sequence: TGTGCCAGCTCACGTGACAGGGGAGATTACAATGAGCAGTTCTTC. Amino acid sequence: CASSRDRGDYNEQFF.

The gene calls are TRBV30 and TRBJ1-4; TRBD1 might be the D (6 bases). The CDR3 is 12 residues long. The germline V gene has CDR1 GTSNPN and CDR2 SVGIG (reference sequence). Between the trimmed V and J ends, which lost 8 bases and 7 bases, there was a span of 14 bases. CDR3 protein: CAGGRRGEKLFF. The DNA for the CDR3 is TGTGCCGGGGGCAGGAGGGGTGAAAAACTGTTTTTT.

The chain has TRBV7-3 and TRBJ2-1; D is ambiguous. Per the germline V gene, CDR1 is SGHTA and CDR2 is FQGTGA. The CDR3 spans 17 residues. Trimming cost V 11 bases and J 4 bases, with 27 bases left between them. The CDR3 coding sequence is TGTGCCGCCCTTGGGGAAAGCCGCAAGGTAATGTACAATGAGCAGTTCTTC. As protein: CAALGESRKVMYNEQFF.

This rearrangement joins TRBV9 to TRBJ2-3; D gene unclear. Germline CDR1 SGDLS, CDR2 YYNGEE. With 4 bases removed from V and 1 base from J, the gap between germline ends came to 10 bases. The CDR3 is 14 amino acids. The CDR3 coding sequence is TGTGCCAGCAGCACAAGGCAGGGCACAGATACGCAGTATTTT. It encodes CASSTRQGTDTQYF.

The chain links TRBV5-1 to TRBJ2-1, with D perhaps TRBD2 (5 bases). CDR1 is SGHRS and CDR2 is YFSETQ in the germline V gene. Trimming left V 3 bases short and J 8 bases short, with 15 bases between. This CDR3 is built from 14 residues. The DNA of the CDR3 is TGCGCCAGCAGCTACCGGACTTCAGCCTATGAGCAGTTCTTC. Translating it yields CASSYRTSAYEQFF.

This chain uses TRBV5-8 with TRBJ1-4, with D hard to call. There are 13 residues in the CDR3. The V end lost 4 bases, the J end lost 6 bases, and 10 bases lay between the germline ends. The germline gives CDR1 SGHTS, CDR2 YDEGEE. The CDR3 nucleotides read TGTGCCAGCAGCCCCGGTTGGGATGAAAAACTGTTTTTT. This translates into CASSPGWDEKLFF.

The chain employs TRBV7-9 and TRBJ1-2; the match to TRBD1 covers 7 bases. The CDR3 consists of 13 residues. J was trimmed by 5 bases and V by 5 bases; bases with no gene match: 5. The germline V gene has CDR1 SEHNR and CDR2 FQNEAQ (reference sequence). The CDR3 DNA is TGTGCCAGCAGCCAGACAGGGATATATGGCTACACCTTC. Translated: CASSQTGIYGYTF.